This T cell receptor beta chain was identified in a study of OX40 agonist ivuxolimab in advanced cancers. Study-wide context: Ivuxolimab, an antibody acting as an agonist of OX40 (CD134), was used to treat patients. Aged roughly 23 to 79 with a mean of 60 years, they were around 79% male.

Sequenced by immunoSEQ multiplex PCR; TCRdb stores in-frame clones only, minus some. Of fewer than 130,000 clones detected, over 85% appear once; the ten largest clones hold less than 0.35%. The study, taken as a whole, reports: Which antigen the expanded peripheral T cells recognized is unknown. Both blood CD4+ and CD8+ T cells showed clonal growth by week 6 at 0.1 to 3.0 mg/kg.

On this clone itself: Its antigen is unknown. The identical CDR3 is also encoded by other nucleotide sequences in the sample.

V gave up 8 bases and J gave up 6 bases; unmatched junction bases: 10. The CDR3 extends over 12 amino acids. From germline, CDR1 is SQVTM and CDR2 ANQGSEA. The sample in question was CD4+ or CD8+ T cells sorted from blood, obtained in a trial of the OX40 agonist ivuxolimab. This chain links TRBV29-1 with TRBJ2-7, with 7 nucleotides matching TRBD1. The receptor's source is an adult with an advanced solid tumor such as melanoma, head and neck, liver or kidney cancer. Written as DNA, the CDR3 is TGCAGCATCAGACAGGGTCCCGGCGAGCAGTACTTC. It codes for CSIRQGPGEQYF.